The 30 T cell receptor beta chains given below trace back to one sample, sequenced in a study of blood T cell repertoires in COVID-19. Libraries were prepared by immunoSEQ multiplex PCR; TCRdb keeps only in-frame clonotypes and omits some of them. This sample carries 65,000 to 90,000 clones, about four fifths of them seen once, and the ten largest clones take roughly 4%. The sequenced sample consisted of peripheral blood. Source of these receptors: a woman aged 55-70 years with acute or convalescent COVID-19.

This chain links TRBV3-1 (or the pseudogene TRBV3-2) with TRBJ1-1; possible D gene TRBD1, 6 bases. The germline gives CDR1 LGHDT, CDR2 YNNKEL (reference sequence). The CDR3 is 15 amino acids. Trimming cost V 4 bases and J 4 bases, with 16 bases left between them. The CDR3 nucleotides read TGTGCCAGCAGCCTCCCTGGGGGGGGCCCCACTGAAGCTTTCTTT. This translates into CASSLPGGGPTEAFF.

V and J are TRBV2 and TRBJ2-2; 10 bases agree with TRBD2. This CDR3 has 16 amino acids. The V gene's germline CDR1 is SNHLY and CDR2 FYNNEI. Losses at the gene ends were 6 bases for V and 2 bases for J; bases not matched to a gene: 6. DNA for the CDR3: TGTGCCAGCAGGGGTAGCGGGAGGACTAACACCGGGGAGCTGTTTTTT. This encodes CASRGSGRTNTGELFF.

This chain joins TRBV14 and TRBJ2-2; D is unclear. The CDR3 sequence is 15 residues long. V was clipped by 1 base and J by 5 bases, with 11 bases between them. Germline CDR1 and CDR2: SGHDN and FVKESK. DNA for the CDR3: TGTGCCAGCAGCCAAGGGCCACGCCCTACCGGGGAGCTGTTTTTT. Translation: CASSQGPRPTGELFF.

This sequence joins TRBV6-1 and TRBJ1-2; TRBD1 agrees at 8 bases. From germline, CDR1 is MNHNS and CDR2 SASEGT. The CDR3 length is 13 residues. V lost 3 bases and J lost 8; bases outside the gene matches: 5. In DNA form, the CDR3 reads TGTGCCAGCAGTGAGACAGGGGTCTGGGGCTACACCTTC. Its translation: CASSETGVWGYTF.

This chain joins TRBV28 and TRBJ2-7; D ambiguous. From germline, CDR1 is MDHEN and CDR2 SYDVKM. CDR3 length: 11 amino acids. With 2 bases removed from V and 6 bases from J, the gap between germline ends came to 5 bases. CDR3 bases: TGTGCCAGCAGTTTAACTTCCGAGCAGTACTTC. Its translation: CASSLTSEQYF.

This clone showed up just a few times. The chain links TRBV28 to TRBJ2-7, with 10 bases aligning to TRBD2. Germline CDR1 is MDHEN and CDR2 is SYDVKM. The trim removed 2 bases at V and 2 bases at J, leaving 3 bases unmatched. This CDR3 is built from 15 residues. The CDR3 DNA follows: TGTGCCAGCAGTTTAGCAGCGGGGGGGACCTACGAGCAGTACTTC. Translation gives CASSLAAGGTYEQYF.

The gene calls are TRBV27 and TRBJ2-6, with D maybe TRBD1 (6 bases). V lost 7 bases and J lost 0, with 10 bases in between. The CDR3 totals 15 residues. Per germline, CDR1 MNHEY and CDR2 SMNVEV (reference sequence). CDR3 sequence: CASTSQGSGANVLTF. CDR3 nucleotide sequence: TGTGCCAGCACATCACAGGGCTCTGGGGCCAACGTCCTGACTTTC.

The J gene is TRBJ1-5, the V gene TRBV6-1, with a weak D call TRBD1 (6 bases). The length of the CDR3 is 14 residues. Trimming pared 2 bases from V and 4 bases from J, leaving 9 bases between. The germline V gene encodes CDR1 MNHNS and CDR2 SASEGT. The CDR3 region is CASSEYRVNQPQHF. CDR3 in DNA: TGTGCCAGCAGTGAATACAGGGTTAATCAGCCCCAGCATTTT.

V gene TRBV12-5 combines with J gene TRBJ2-1, with TRBD1 as a possible D gene (6 bases). The CDR3 totals 14 residues. Germline V lookup: CDR1 LGHNT, CDR2 FRNRAP. The ends were cut back, 7 bases at V and 5 bases at J, with 15 bases in the middle. The CDR3 nucleotides read TGTGCTAGTGCCCACCGGGACACTCACAATGAGCAGTTCTTC. Its translation is CASAHRDTHNEQFF.

This clone has a handful of counts. The chain employs TRBV10-2 and TRBJ2-7; D is perhaps TRBD1 (5 bases). The length of the CDR3 is 13 residues. Between the trimmed V and J ends, which lost 4 bases and 0 bases, there was a span of 7 bases. Germline V gene sequence: CDR1 WSHSY, CDR2 SAAADI. CDR3 protein: CASSVTGSYEQYF. CDR3 sequence (DNA): TGCGCCAGCAGTGTAACAGGCTCCTACGAGCAGTACTTC.

The chain combines TRBV28 with TRBJ1-5; TRBD1 agrees at 7 bases. Unmatched junction bases numbered 14, after V lost 3 bases and J lost 0 bases. The CDR3 is made up of 19 amino acids. CDR1 is MDHEN, CDR2 SYDVKM, per germline. The CDR3 bases are TGTGCCAGCAGTTTCTCCGCCCGGGACAGAAGATATAGCAATCAGCCCCAGCATTTT. It yields the protein CASSFSARDRRYSNQPQHF.

The rearrangement joins TRBV11-2 to TRBJ1-1, with 7 bases that match TRBD1. The CDR3 spans 17 residues. Trimming took 5 bases from V and 0 from J; bases not matched to a gene: 12. CDR1 and CDR2 from the germline V gene are SGHAT and FQNNGV. CDR3 coding DNA: TGTGCCAGCAGCCCAGGGAGGTGGGACAGCTTGAACACTGAAGCTTTCTTT. It encodes CASSPGRWDSLNTEAFF.

This chain connects TRBV20-1 to TRBJ2-7, with 8 bases identical to TRBD1. After removal of 3 bases from V and 6 bases from J, the junction contained 13 bases not matched to a gene. CDR1 is DFQATT, CDR2 SNEGSKA, per germline (reference sequence). This CDR3 comprises 15 residues. CDR3 sequence: CSASGRLQGAGEQYF. The CDR3 DNA sequence: TGCAGTGCTAGTGGGCGATTGCAGGGGGCGGGCGAGCAGTACTTC.

The chain carries TRBV10-1 and TRBJ1-1; 7 nucleotides agree with TRBD1. From germline, CDR1 is WNHNN and CDR2 SYGVQD (reference sequence). The CDR3 runs to 14 residues. V lost 5 bases and J lost 8; bases outside the gene matches: 11. CDR3 region: CASSPGTVREEAFF. The CDR3 coding sequence is TGCGCCAGCAGTCCCGGGACAGTTCGGGAGGAAGCTTTCTTT.

The rearrangement links TRBV3-1 (or the pseudogene TRBV3-2) to TRBJ1-1; D call uncertain. The CDR3 runs 14 residues. Germline V gene lookup returns CDR1 LGHDT and CDR2 YNNKEL (reference sequence). V was trimmed by 6 bases and J by 1 base, leaving 12 bases between them. The CDR3 protein is CASRPDTRNTEAFF. CDR3 coding DNA: TGTGCCAGCAGACCCGACACAAGGAACACTGAAGCTTTCTTT.

The CDR3 bases are TGTGCCTGTCTAGGGGGCGGATTGAACACTGAAGCTTTCTTT. Amino acid sequence: CACLGGGLNTEAFF. The J gene is TRBJ1-1, the V gene TRBV10-3, with 7 bases identical to TRBD1. The CDR3 is made up of 14 amino acids. With V trimmed by 11 bases and J by 0 bases, 9 bases remained unmatched. CDR1 ENHRY and CDR2 SYGVKD come from the germline V gene.

The CDR3 here is CASSQDFRTANTYEQYF. The CDR3 nucleotides read TGCGCCAGCAGCCAAGACTTCCGGACAGCGAATACCTACGAGCAGTACTTC. The chain uses TRBV4-1 and TRBJ2-7; weak D call: TRBD1 (6 bases). V was cut by 0 bases and J by 2 bases, with 17 bases left in between. Germline CDR1 MGHRA, CDR2 YSYEKL. The CDR3 length is 17 residues.

The rearrangement links TRBV10-3 to TRBJ2-2; TRBD2 might be the D (6 bases). The length of the CDR3 is 14 residues. Germline V gene sequence: CDR1 ENHRY, CDR2 SYGVKD. V was pared by 7 bases and J by 2 bases, with 11 bases between. CDR3 loop: CAINPGLNTGELFF. The CDR3 DNA reads TGTGCCATCAATCCGGGACTTAACACCGGGGAGCTGTTTTTT.

This rearrangement joins TRBV5-1 to TRBJ1-5; a weak D match, TRBD1 (6 bases). The CDR3 totals 15 residues. The germline CDR1 and CDR2 sequences are SGHRS and YFSETQ. V lost 2 bases and J lost 0, with 9 bases in between. CDR3 amino acids: CASSFTGSSNQPQHF. DNA for the CDR3: TGCGCCAGCAGCTTTACAGGGAGTAGCAATCAGCCCCAGCATTTT.

A note on this clone: Additional DNA sequences in this sample encode the identical CDR3. This chain joins TRBV4-2 and TRBJ1-2, with D unresolved. Trimming removed 0 bases at V and 3 bases at J, with 14 bases between. Germline V gene lookup returns CDR1 LGHNA and CDR2 YNFKEQ. The CDR3 consists of 16 residues. CDR3 region: CASSQDRGRTDYGYTF. CDR3 DNA: TGTGCCAGCAGCCAAGATCGAGGCAGAACTGACTATGGCTACACCTTC.

The chain joins TRBV7-9 to TRBJ2-7; TRBD1 might be the D (6 bases). This CDR3 contains 14 residues. Germline CDR1 is SEHNR and CDR2 is FQNEAQ (reference sequence). Trimming stripped 3 bases from V and 5 bases from J, with 14 bases between. CDR3 protein: CASSLGRGSHEQYF. Here the CDR3 DNA reads TGTGCCAGCAGCTTGGGCAGGGGATCCCACGAGCAGTACTTC.

J is TRBJ1-2 and V is TRBV2; no definite D call. This CDR3 is built from 14 residues. CDR1 is SNHLY, CDR2 FYNNEI, per germline. Trimming cost V 2 bases and J 6 bases, with 13 bases left between them. Here the CDR3 reads CASSESEGVNGYTF. The CDR3 DNA reads TGTGCCAGCAGTGAATCGGAAGGAGTTAATGGCTACACCTTC.

This sequence joins TRBV2 and TRBJ2-6; D is unresolved. The V end lost 4 bases, the J end lost 1 base, and 5 bases lay between the germline ends. The CDR3 extends over 14 amino acids. CDR1 and CDR2 (germline): SNHLY, FYNNEI. The CDR3 nucleotides read TGTGCCAGCAGTGGCGGATCTGGGGCCAACGTCCTGACTTTC. As protein: CASSGGSGANVLTF.

The chain recombines TRBV7-2 with TRBJ2-3; 12 bases map to TRBD2. The CDR3 is 17 amino acids. The V segment lost 2 bases and the J segment 3 bases; nucleotides outside the gene matches: 6. Germline values: CDR1 SGHTA, CDR2 FQGNSA. The DNA of the CDR3 is TGTGCCAGCAGCTTAAGAGAGACTAGCGGGGGTACAGATACGCAGTATTTT. It yields the protein CASSLRETSGGTDTQYF.

This sequence joins TRBV9 and TRBJ1-5; no definite D call. CDR3 length: 13 residues. V lost 0 bases to trimming and J lost 8 bases, with 9 bases between them. Germline-derived CDR1 and CDR2 are SGDLS and YYNGEE. The CDR3 nucleotides are TGTGCCAGCAGCGTAGGCCCGGGTGAGCCCCAGCATTTT. Translating gives CASSVGPGEPQHF.

The genes are TRBV18 and TRBJ2-1, with 7 positions matching TRBD1. Trimming removed 3 bases from V and 0 bases from J; junction bases left unmatched: 5. The length of the CDR3 is 16 residues. Germline assignment: CDR1 KGHSH and CDR2 LQKENI. DNA of the CDR3: TGTGCCAGCTCACCCCCGGGACAGAGCTCCTACAATGAGCAGTTCTTC. Translation: CASSPPGQSSYNEQFF.

The chain carries TRBV6-2 or TRBV6-3 and TRBJ1-1, with a tentative D call TRBD1 (6 bases). Germline CDR1 and CDR2: MNHEY and SVGEGT. CDR3 length equals 16 residues. The V end was cut by 2 bases, the J end by 2 bases, with 15 bases between. The CDR3 spells CASSYPAGGSNTEAFF. The CDR3 DNA is TGTGCCAGCAGTTACCCGGCGGGGGGCAGTAACACTGAAGCTTTCTTT.

The CDR3 bases are TGTGCCAGCAGCTTCCGTCTCACCGGGGAGCTGTTTTTT. This translates into CASSFRLTGELFF. The gene calls are TRBV7-9 and TRBJ2-2, with D unresolved. This CDR3 comprises 13 residues. Germline V lookup: CDR1 SEHNR, CDR2 FQNEAQ (reference sequence). Trimming pared 3 bases from V and 4 bases from J, leaving 6 bases between.

This chain links TRBV5-1 with TRBJ1-5; D uncertain. CDR1 and CDR2 from the germline V gene are SGHRS and YFSETQ. V was pared by 4 bases and J by 0 bases, with 20 bases between. The CDR3 runs to 18 residues. CDR3 in amino acids: CASSPVWRRLYSNQPQHF. DNA of the CDR3: TGCGCCAGCAGCCCGGTTTGGCGCCGACTATATAGCAATCAGCCCCAGCATTTT.

The V and J genes are TRBV5-1 and TRBJ1-6, with TRBD1 as a possible D gene (6 bases). Trimming took off 4 bases at V and 7 bases at J, with 15 bases between the two ends. Germline CDR1 reads SGHRS; CDR2 reads YFSETQ. The CDR3 is made up of 15 amino acids. For the CDR3, the DNA is TGCGCCAGCAGCCACAGGGACCGATTAAATTCACCCCTCCACTTT. As protein: CASSHRDRLNSPLHF.